Listed below are T cell receptor beta chains from one sample, sequenced in a study of T cell repertoires in cytomegalovirus infection. Using its own MiXCR run on the reads, TCRdb lists one record per CDR3 protein. The sample records 150,000 to 200,000 distinct CDR3 sequences, 28% being singletons. The sequenced sample was PBMCs. These receptors were collected from a human donor in good health (CMV status not recorded). Some clones in this sample may be carry-over from other donors' samples. Each CDR3 is given with its conserved first and last residue. The D gene is left open where the match is weak. Some rows mark clone size as missing; the rest say once, few, many or name a class of expanded clone.

TRBD2	TRBV6-2/TRBV6-3	-	TRBJ2-5	CASSYSVAGGGETQYF	TGTGCCAGCAGTTACTCAGTAGCGGGGGGCGGAGAGACCCAGTACTTC
TRBD2	TRBV7-8	many	TRBJ2-3	CASSTGRGLAGGLGTDTQYF	TGTGCCAGCAGCACCGGGCGGGGACTAGCGGGGGGGCTGGGCACAGATACGCAGTATTTT
-	TRBV7-8	few	TRBJ1-2	CASSLQGPTGYGYTF	TGTGCCAGCAGCTTACAGGGCCCCACTGGCTATGGCTACACCTTC
TRBD1	TRBV20-1	-	TRBJ2-7	CSAWTGGDYEQYF	TGCAGTGCTTGGACAGGGGGAGACTACGAGCAGTACTTC
TRBD1	TRBV11-3	once	TRBJ2-7	CASSPGQSSYEQYF	TGTGCCAGCAGCCCGGGACAGAGCTCCTACGAGCAGTACTTC
-	TRBV6-2/TRBV6-3	many	TRBJ1-1	CASSYSVSSTEAFF	TGTGCCAGCAGTTACTCGGTCTCGTCGACTGAAGCTTTCTTT
TRBD1	TRBV9	few	TRBJ1-4	CASSVGGTGGLETNEKLFF	TGTGCCAGCAGCGTGGGCGGGACAGGGGGCTTGGAAACTAATGAAAAACTGTTTTTT
-	TRBV5-6	-	TRBJ2-3	CASSFLTDTQYF	TGTGCCAGCAGCTTTCTCACAGATACGCAGTATTTT
-	TRBV6-5	many	TRBJ2-1	CASSPTLGAGEQFF	TGTGCCAGCAGCCCCACCTTGGGGGCGGGTGAGCAGTTCTTC
TRBD1	TRBV20-1	-	TRBJ1-5	CSATRTGTGNSWHQPQHF	TGCAGTGCTACGCGTACCGGGACAGGGAACAGTTGGCATCAGCCCCAGCATTTT
-	TRBV20-1	-	TRBJ2-7	CSARDARRQETYEQYF	TGCAGTGCTAGAGACGCTCGGAGGCAGGAGACCTACGAGCAGTACTTC
-	TRBV12-3/TRBV12-4	-	TRBJ1-5	CASSPDIEQHF	TGTGCCAGCAGCCCGGACATCGAGCAGCATTTT
TRBD1	TRBV19	-	TRBJ1-1	CASSDRGENTEAFF	TGTGCCAGTAGCGACAGGGGCGAAAACACTGAAGCTTTCTTT
-	TRBV12-3/TRBV12-4	few	TRBJ2-5	CASCGYRQETQYF	TGTGCCAGCTGTGGGTACAGACAAGAGACCCAGTACTTC
TRBD1	TRBV7-2	many	TRBJ2-7	CASSLASTGVTRQYF	TGTGCCAGCAGCTTAGCGTCGACAGGGGTCACGAGGCAGTACTTC
-	TRBV6-1	-	TRBJ2-1	CASSERSYNEQFF	TGTGCCAGCAGTGAACGGAGTTACAATGAGCAGTTCTTC
-	TRBV20-1	-	TRBJ1-3	CSARIPARTGQGGNTIYF	TGCAGTGCTAGAATTCCCGCCCGGACCGGGCAGGGGGGAAACACCATATATTTT
-	TRBV7-8	-	TRBJ2-6	CASSPRTPGANVLTF	TGTGCCAGCAGCCCTAGAACCCCTGGGGCCAACGTCCTGACTTTC
TRBD1	TRBV7-9	few	TRBJ1-2	CASSLGDRVFLGYTF	TGTGCCAGCAGCTTAGGGGACAGGGTATTCCTCGGCTACACCTTC
TRBD1	TRBV6-2/TRBV6-3	-	TRBJ2-7	CASTMGDRRYEQYF	TGTGCCAGCACTATGGGGGACAGGAGGTACGAGCAGTACTTC
-	TRBV7-3	few	TRBJ2-7	CASSLRDWDEQYF	TGTGCCAGCAGCTTAAGGGATTGGGACGAGCAGTACTTC
-	TRBV7-9	-	TRBJ1-4	CASSPDTLATNEKLFF	TGTGCCAGCAGCCCGGACACTCTTGCAACTAATGAAAAACTGTTTTTT
TRBD1	TRBV19	few	TRBJ2-3	CASSIGTGAGSDTQYF	TGTGCCAGTAGTATCGGCACAGGGGCTGGTTCAGATACGCAGTATTTT
TRBD2	TRBV6-6	few	TRBJ2-3	CASSFGTSGDTDTQYF	TGTGCCAGCAGTTTCGGGACTAGCGGGGACACAGATACGCAGTATTTT
-	TRBV7-2	many	TRBJ1-1	CASSPEANTEAFF	TGTGCCAGCAGCCCAGAGGCCAACACTGAAGCTTTCTTT
-	TRBV19	few	TRBJ2-7	CASSASREDYEQYF	TGTGCCAGTAGTGCTTCAAGGGAGGACTACGAGCAGTACTTC
TRBD1	TRBV7-2	many	TRBJ1-2	CASNLPFDPKGTDYGYTF	TGTGCCAGCAACCTGCCTTTCGATCCGAAAGGGACAGACTATGGCTACACCTTC
-	TRBV14	-	TRBJ1-1	CASSQDQGIMNTEAFF	TGTGCCAGCAGCCAAGACCAGGGCATAATGAACACTGAAGCTTTCTTT
-	TRBV4-1	-	TRBJ1-2	CASTLSYTNYGYTF	TGCGCCAGCACCCTAAGTTACACTAACTATGGCTACACCTTC
TRBD1	TRBV19	-	TRBJ1-1	CASSETGRDTEAFF	TGTGCCAGTAGTGAGACAGGGAGAGACACTGAAGCTTTCTTT
TRBD2	TRBV11-2	-	TRBJ2-2	CASSRRGGGTGELFF	TGTGCCAGCAGCAGGCGGGGGGGAGGCACCGGGGAGCTGTTTTTT
-	TRBV6-2/TRBV6-3	few	TRBJ2-1	CASSYSNGNEQFF	TGTGCCAGCAGTTACTCGAATGGGAATGAGCAGTTCTTC
-	TRBV5-4	few	TRBJ1-4	CASSFSPGQKLFF	TGTGCCAGCAGTTTTAGCCCAGGCCAAAAACTGTTTTTT
-	TRBV20-1	-	TRBJ1-2	CSASRGAGDDGYTF	TGCAGTGCGAGCCGGGGGGCAGGGGATGATGGCTACACCTTC
-	TRBV28	few	TRBJ1-2	CASSTLERAANYGYTF	TGTGCCAGCAGTACTCTTGAGAGGGCAGCTAACTATGGCTACACCTTC
TRBD1	TRBV20-1	-	TRBJ1-5	CSARDPGTDSNQPQHF	TGCAGTGCTAGAGATCCCGGGACAGATAGCAATCAGCCCCAGCATTTT
TRBD1	TRBV5-1	-	TRBJ2-7	CASGPGGSEQYF	TGCGCCAGCGGACCAGGGGGTAGCGAGCAGTACTTC
TRBD2	TRBV27	few	TRBJ2-2	CASSLALADTGELFF	TGTGCCAGCAGTTTAGCCCTAGCGGACACCGGGGAGCTGTTTTTT
-	TRBV4-1	few	TRBJ1-1	CASSQHSRGGESGEAFF	TGCGCCAGCAGCCAGCATTCCCGGGGGGGAGAGTCGGGTGAAGCTTTCTTT
-	TRBV12-3/TRBV12-4	-	TRBJ1-4	CASSPMGKGNEKLFF	TGTGCCAGCAGCCCCATGGGGAAGGGTAATGAAAAACTGTTTTTT
TRBD2	TRBV12-3/TRBV12-4	-	TRBJ2-1	CASSSISGGDNEQFF	TGTGCCAGCAGTTCCATTAGCGGGGGGGACAATGAGCAGTTCTTC
-	TRBV4-2	-	TRBJ2-7	CASSQEIHGLTYEQYF	TGTGCCAGCAGCCAAGAGATCCACGGACTTACCTACGAGCAGTACTTC
-	TRBV2	-	TRBJ2-4	CASSEAPGEDIQYF	TGTGCCAGCAGTGAAGCGCCGGGAGAAGACATTCAGTACTTC
-	TRBV7-2	many	TRBJ2-5	CASSPDSQETQYF	TGTGCCAGCAGCCCGGACAGTCAAGAGACCCAGTACTTC
-	TRBV2	few	TRBJ2-5	CASSLRDNQETQYF	TGTGCCAGCAGTCTACGGGACAACCAAGAGACCCAGTACTTC
-	TRBV20-1	-	TRBJ1-5	CSARGARESQHF	TGCAGTGCTAGAGGTGCCAGGGAGTCCCAGCATTTT
-	TRBV5-1	many	TRBJ1-1	CASSPLGGNTEAFF	TGTGCCAGCAGCCCCCTGGGGGGGAACACTGAAGCTTTCTTT
-	TRBV7-3	few	TRBJ1-1	CASAQGWDTEAFF	TGTGCCAGCGCCCAGGGCTGGGACACTGAAGCTTTCTTT
-	TRBV7-9	few	TRBJ2-3	CASSTDTQYF	TGTGCCAGCAGCACAGATACGCAGTATTTT
TRBD2	TRBV4-2	-	TRBJ2-2	CASSQKQRGDTGELFF	TGTGCCAGCAGCCAAAAACAGCGGGGGGACACCGGGGAGCTGTTTTTT
TRBD2	TRBV7-2	-	TRBJ2-1	CASTRGAGSSYNEQFF	TGTGCCAGCACCCGGGGAGCGGGGAGCTCCTACAATGAGCAGTTCTTC
-	TRBV5-4	-	TRBJ2-3	CASSPYSRAKDTQYF	TGTGCCAGCAGCCCGTACAGCAGGGCAAAAGATACGCAGTATTTT
-	TRBV2	-	TRBJ2-2	CASQYSLTGELFF	TGTGCCAGCCAGTACAGCCTCACCGGGGAGCTGTTTTTT